The 5 T cell receptor beta chains below all came from one sample that was sequenced in a study of shared clonotypes between healthy human individuals. The method was immunoSEQ multiplex PCR; TCRdb's version includes in-frame clones alone and lacks a portion of them. The sample yields approximately 2.5 million clones, 80% to 95% seen once. The sequenced sample consisted of naive CD4+ T cells from PBMCs. Subset specified: CD45RA+ positively selected. The origin of the receptors is a man in his late teens or twenties in good health. Some clones in this sample may be carry-over from other donors' samples.

Note on this clone: The same CDR3 also results from other DNA sequences found in this sample. This chain links TRBV4-2 with TRBJ2-7, with 7 bases fitting TRBD2. From germline, CDR1 is LGHNA and CDR2 YNFKEQ. The length of the CDR3 is 16 residues. V trimming: 0 bases; J trimming: 1 base; junction bases outside the gene matches: 6. In DNA, the CDR3 is TGTGCCAGCAGCCAAGATCTTGCTAGCGGATCCTACGAGCAGTACTTC. This translates into CASSQDLASGSYEQYF.

V and J are TRBV5-4 and TRBJ2-7; D gene ambiguous. Trimming cost V 4 bases and J 1 base, with 12 bases left between them. Germline V gene sequence: CDR1 SGHNT, CDR2 YYREEE (reference sequence). The CDR3 is 14 residues long. CDR3 residues: CASSVDQASYEQYF. CDR3 nucleotides: TGTGCCAGCAGCGTAGACCAGGCATCCTACGAGCAGTACTTC.

This sequence joins TRBV4-3 and TRBJ2-7, with TRBD1 matching over 8 bases. V shed 4 bases, J shed 0 bases, and the junction held 8 bases outside the gene matches. This CDR3 spans 16 amino acids. Germline V gene sequence: CDR1 LGHNA, CDR2 YSLEER. The CDR3 DNA follows: TGCGCCAGCAGCCTCGGGACAGGCCTTTACTCCTACGAGCAGTACTTC. Amino acids: CASSLGTGLYSYEQYF.

The table lists this clone with a count of one. This chain joins TRBV2 and TRBJ2-1; D may be TRBD1 or TRBD2 (5 bases each). This CDR3 has 16 amino acids. The germline gives CDR1 SNHLY, CDR2 FYNNEI. Trimming removed 4 bases at V and 10 bases at J, with 23 bases between. The CDR3 DNA reads as TGTGCCAGCAGTGTTACGGCCCCGAGGGGATTTGTCGAGCAGTTCTTC. Translation: CASSVTAPRGFVEQFF. Based on the CDR3 plus reference TRBV2 and TRBJ2-1, the full variable domain is EPEVTQTPSHQVTQMGQEVILRCVPISNHLYFYWYRQILGQKVEFLVSFYNNEISEKSEIFDDQFSVERPDGSNFTLKIRSTKLEDSAMYFCASSVTAPRGFVEQFFGPGTRLTVL.

This chain joins TRBV5-1 and TRBJ2-1; TRBD2 is a possible D gene (5 bases). CDR3 length: 15 amino acids. V lost 0 bases and J 8 bases, leaving 15 bases between the germline ends. Germline CDR1 is SGHRS and CDR2 is YFSETQ. The CDR3 DNA is TGCGCCAGCAGCTTGGTATTGTCAGGAGGTCATGAGCAGTTCTTC. Its translation is CASSLVLSGGHEQFF.